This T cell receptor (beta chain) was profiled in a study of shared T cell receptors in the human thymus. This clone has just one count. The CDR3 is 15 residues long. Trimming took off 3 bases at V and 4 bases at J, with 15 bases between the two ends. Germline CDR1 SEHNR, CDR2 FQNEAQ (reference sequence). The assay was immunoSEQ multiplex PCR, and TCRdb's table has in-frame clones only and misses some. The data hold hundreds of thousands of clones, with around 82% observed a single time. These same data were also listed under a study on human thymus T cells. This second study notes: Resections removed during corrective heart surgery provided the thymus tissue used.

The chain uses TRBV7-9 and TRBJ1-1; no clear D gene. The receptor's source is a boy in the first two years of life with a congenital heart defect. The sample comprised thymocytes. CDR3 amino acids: CASSFPKETGTEAFF. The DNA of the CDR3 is TGTGCCAGCAGCTTCCCCAAGGAGACGGGCACTGAAGCTTTCTTT.